Presented here are 6 T cell receptor beta chains from one specimen sequenced in a study of T cells in Graves' hyperthyroidism and ophthalmopathy. The source material, RNA transcripts, was used to amplify TCR beta CDR3 regions. In the first-round RT-PCR of the TCR CDR3, the HTBI primer set was used. One entry per CDR3 protein, called by TCRdb with MiXCR from the multiplex PCR reads. The data contain 330,000 or so distinct CDR3 sequences, 15% to 20% of them singletons. What was sequenced was blood. The receptors were sampled from a middle-aged woman with Graves' ophthalmopathy.

This clonotype occurred many times. V and J are TRBV30 and TRBJ1-2; D call uncertain. V was cut by 5 bases and J by 0 bases, with 7 bases left in between. CDR1 GTSNPN and CDR2 SVGIG come from the germline V gene (reference sequence). This CDR3 is 12 amino acids long. This CDR3 is CAWGRPNYGYTF. CDR3 nucleotide sequence: TGTGCCTGGGGAAGACCTAACTATGGCTACACCTTC.

This clonotype has a count of ten or more. V gene TRBV13 combines with J gene TRBJ2-7; possible D gene TRBD2, 6 bases. Germline CDR1 is PRHDT and CDR2 is FYEKMQ (reference sequence). This CDR3 region has 16 residues. Trimming shortened V by 3 bases and J by 3 bases, and 18 bases separated the two germline ends. DNA of the CDR3: TGTGCCAGCAGCTTGTCCCCGGAGCGGGCCCACTACGAGCAGTACTTC. Translated, it gives CASSLSPERAHYEQYF. The full variable domain, with the rest looked up from reference TRBV13 and TRBJ2-7, is AAGVIQSPRHLIKEKRETATLKCYPIPRHDTVYWYQQGPGQDPQFLISFYEKMQSDKGSIPDRFSAQQFSDYHSELNMSSLELGDSALYFCASSLSPERAHYEQYFGPGTRLTVT.

The chain links TRBV28 to TRBJ2-7; no clear D gene. Germline CDR1 reads MDHEN; CDR2 reads SYDVKM. The CDR3 spans 14 residues. Between the trimmed V and J ends, which lost 4 bases and 3 bases, there was a span of 13 bases. The CDR3 DNA reads as TGTGCCAGCAGTTCGGCAGGAAATCGCTACGAGCAGTACTTC. Encoded protein: CASSSAGNRYEQYF. Supplemented by reference TRBV28 and TRBJ2-7, the full variable domain reads DVKVTQSSRYLVKRTGEKVFLECVQDMDHENMFWYRQDPGLGLRLIYFSYDVKMKEKGDIPEGYSVSREKKERFSLILESASTNQTSMYLCASSSAGNRYEQYFGPGTRLTVT.

This clonotype has more than one count but fewer than ten. The V gene is TRBV20-1, the J gene TRBJ2-7; the match to TRBD2 covers 10 bases. There are 15 residues in the CDR3. The trim removed 1 base at V and 6 bases at J, leaving 9 bases unmatched. Looked up from germline, CDR1 is DFQATT and CDR2 is SNEGSKA (reference sequence). In nucleotides, the CDR3 is TGCAGTGCTAGAGCCACTCTAGCGGGAGTCTTCGAGCAGTACTTC. This sequence encodes CSARATLAGVFEQYF.

This clonotype was counted many times. The chain combines TRBV15 with TRBJ1-1; no reliable D call. Germline CDR1 is LNHNV and CDR2 is YYDKDF (reference sequence). There are 14 residues in the CDR3. V was shortened by 3 bases and J by 3 bases, with 11 bases between the two germline ends. The CDR3 DNA reads TGTGCCACCAGCAGCCCAATGGTGGACACTGAAGCTTTCTTT. Protein sequence: CATSSPMVDTEAFF. The entire variable domain, with the rest obtained from reference TRBV15 and TRBJ1-1, is as follows: DAMVIQNPRYQVTQFGKPVTLSCSQTLNHNVMYWYQQKSSQAPKLLFHYYDKDFNNEADTPDNFQSRRPNTSFCFLDIRSPGLGDTAMYLCATSSPMVDTEAFFGQGTRLTVV.

The rearrangement uses TRBV7-2 and TRBJ1-2; 7 positions agree with TRBD1. The V gene end was trimmed by 5 bases and the J gene end by 2 bases; junction bases not matched to a gene: 8. Germline V gene lookup returns CDR1 SGHTA and CDR2 FQGNSA. This CDR3 has 15 amino acids. CDR3 region: CASSAGQPTNYGYTF. The CDR3, as DNA: TGTGCCAGCAGCGCGGGACAGCCAACAAACTATGGCTACACCTTC. The full variable domain, its missing parts supplied by reference TRBV7-2 and TRBJ1-2, is GAGVSQSPSNKVTEKGKDVELRCDPISGHTALYWYRQSLGQGLEFLIYFQGNSAPDKSGLPSDRFSAERTGGSVSTLTIQRTQQEDSAVYLCASSAGQPTNYGYTFGSGTRLTVV.